The next 28 T cell receptor beta chains were all read from a single sample in a study of cytomegalovirus exposure and HLA in healthy donors. PCR used 60 Vbeta primers and 13 Jbeta primers. Measured with immunoSEQ multiplex PCR; TCRdb has only the in-frame clones, and not every one. The profile covers about 130,000 clones, with around two thirds appearing a single time and approximately 4% taken by the ten largest. Material: PBMCs. These receptors were taken from a man between 18 and 29 years old in good health and CMV-seropositive.

CDR3 residues: CASSSGQGKFHEQYF. The CDR3 bases are TGTGCCAGCAGCTCGGGACAGGGGAAGTTCCACGAGCAGTACTTC. The chain joins TRBV14 to TRBJ2-7; 10 nucleotides match TRBD1. Per germline, CDR1 SGHDN and CDR2 FVKESK. Trimming at V came to 5 bases and at J to 5 bases, leaving 9 bases not matched to a gene. This CDR3 has 15 amino acids.

The sample holds a few counts of this clone. The chain uses TRBV6-5 and TRBJ2-5; D possibly corresponds to TRBD2 (5 bases). Deletions cut 0 bases from V and 5 bases from J, with 10 bases between. Germline-derived CDR1 and CDR2 are MNHEY and SVGAGI. The CDR3 covers 14 residues. The chain's CDR3 is CASSYSTNGETQYF. CDR3 bases: TGTGCCAGCAGTTACTCGACTAATGGGGAGACCCAGTACTTC.

The rearrangement links TRBV6-1 to TRBJ2-1, with D perhaps matching TRBD1 (6 bases). This CDR3 is 14 amino acids long. From germline, CDR1 is MNHNS and CDR2 SASEGT. V was shortened by 5 bases and J by 4 bases, with 12 bases between the two germline ends. CDR3 sequence (DNA): TGTGCCAGCAGTAACAGGGTAGAATACAATGAGCAGTTCTTC. Amino acid sequence: CASSNRVEYNEQFF.

V is TRBV2 and J is TRBJ2-5; TRBD1 aligns across 8 bases. Per the germline V gene, CDR1 is SNHLY and CDR2 is FYNNEI. There are 12 residues in the CDR3. The V and J ends lost 11 bases and 4 bases, in that order; junction bases with no gene match: 6. The CDR3 sequence: CARRTGRETQYF. The CDR3 bases are TGTGCCCGGAGGACAGGGCGAGAGACCCAGTACTTC. Supplemented by reference TRBV2 and TRBJ2-5, the full variable domain reads EPEVTQTPSHQVTQMGQEVILRCVPISNHLYFYWYRQILGQKVEFLVSFYNNEISEKSEIFDDQFSVERPDGSNFTLKIRSTKLEDSAMYFCARRTGRETQYFGPGTRLLVL.

V gene TRBV6-6 combines with J gene TRBJ2-5; 7 positions agree with TRBD2. Germline V gene lookup returns CDR1 MNHNY and CDR2 SVGAGI (reference sequence). V shed 5 bases, J shed 3 bases, and the junction held 6 bases outside the gene matches. The CDR3 length is 14 residues. CDR3 region: CASSPSSGEETQYF. CDR3 nucleotides: TGTGCCAGCAGTCCCTCTAGCGGCGAAGAGACCCAGTACTTC.

This chain joins TRBV14 and TRBJ2-5, with TRBD2 matching over 10 bases. V gave up 4 bases and J gave up 5 bases; unmatched junction bases: 13. The CDR3 extends over 17 amino acids. The germline CDR1 and CDR2 sequences are SGHDN and FVKESK. Here the CDR3 reads CASSPPLALAGMETQYF. CDR3 nucleotide sequence: TGTGCCAGCAGCCCCCCCCTCGCACTAGCGGGGATGGAGACCCAGTACTTC. The complete variable domain, with remaining parts taken from reference TRBV14 and TRBJ2-5, reads EAGVTQFPSHSVIEKGQTVTLRCDPISGHDNLYWYRRVMGKEIKFLLHFVKESKQDESGMPNNRFLAERTGGTYSTLKVQPAELEDSGVYFCASSPPLALAGMETQYFGPGTRLLVL.

V is TRBV28 and J is TRBJ1-2; D is undetermined. The CDR3 loop spans 14 amino acids. Germline assignment: CDR1 MDHEN and CDR2 SYDVKM. V dropped 5 bases and J dropped 1 base, with 11 bases sitting between them. CDR3 sequence (DNA): TGTGCCAGCAGTCTTCTGAGAGATAACTATGGCTACACCTTC. This translates into CASSLLRDNYGYTF.

The chain links TRBV6-1 to TRBJ1-1; tentative D call: TRBD1 (5 bases). This CDR3 comprises 14 residues. Germline lookup yields CDR1 MNHNS and CDR2 SASEGT. Trimming pared 6 bases from V and 0 bases from J, leaving 11 bases between. The CDR3: CASSWTRMNTEAFF. CDR3 DNA sequence: TGTGCCAGCAGCTGGACAAGAATGAACACTGAAGCTTTCTTT.

The chain recombines TRBV6-6 with TRBJ1-1, with D unresolved. V was pared by 4 bases and J by 7 bases, with 10 bases between. The germline V gene encodes CDR1 MNHNY and CDR2 SVGAGI (reference sequence). The CDR3 sequence is 12 residues long. DNA for the CDR3: TGTGCCAGCAGTTCAGGTGAAATTGAAGCTTTCTTT. Translated: CASSSGEIEAFF.

The J gene is TRBJ2-1, the V gene TRBV5-4; 13 bases map to TRBD2. Trimming took 0 bases from V and 7 from J; bases not matched to a gene: 4. The CDR3 extends over 16 amino acids. CDR1 and CDR2 from the germline V gene are SGHNT and YYREEE (reference sequence). The DNA for the CDR3 is TGTGCCAGCAGCTTGGGGACTAGCGGGAGTGATAATGAGCAGTTCTTC. Protein product: CASSLGTSGSDNEQFF.

Here the CDR3 reads CASSPGTGRYNYGYTF. The CDR3 DNA is TGTGCCAGTAGTCCCGGGACAGGGCGTTATAACTATGGCTACACCTTC. This chain links TRBV19 with TRBJ1-2, with 9 bases matching TRBD1. The CDR3 has 16 residues. Germline V gene data show CDR1 as LNHDA and CDR2 as SQIVND (reference sequence). With V trimmed by 5 bases and J by 1 base, 8 bases remained unmatched.

The sample holds a few counts of this clone. The chain combines TRBV6-6 with TRBJ2-1, with a weak D call TRBD2 (7 bases). The CDR3 consists of 16 residues. CDR1 and CDR2 from the germline V gene are MNHNY and SVGAGI (reference sequence). Trimming pared 2 bases from V and 7 bases from J, leaving 18 bases between. This CDR3 is CASSYTAWRGHNEQFF. DNA for the CDR3: TGTGCCAGCAGTTACACCGCTTGGCGGGGGCATAATGAGCAGTTCTTC.

The rearrangement uses TRBV27 and TRBJ2-5; tentatively, D is TRBD1 (7 bases). Germline CDR1 is MNHEY and CDR2 is SMNVEV (reference sequence). The CDR3 extends over 15 amino acids. Trimming stripped 1 base from V and 5 bases from J, with 14 bases between. Here the CDR3 reads CASSLWSGGRETQYF. CDR3 bases: TGTGCCAGCAGTTTATGGTCAGGGGGGAGGGAGACCCAGTACTTC.

V and J are TRBV5-8 and TRBJ2-7; D is possibly TRBD2 (5 bases). CDR3 length equals 16 residues. V lost 2 bases to trimming and J lost 2 bases, with 17 bases between them. Germline lookup yields CDR1 SGHTS and CDR2 YDEGEE. CDR3 protein: CASSFPGLSPAYEQYF. The CDR3 region has the DNA TGTGCCAGCAGCTTCCCCGGACTGTCGCCGGCCTACGAGCAGTACTTC.

The chain couples TRBV13 to TRBJ2-7; D might be TRBD2 (6 bases). CDR3 length: 15 amino acids. Trimming took 1 base from V and 4 from J, leaving 14 bases between them. CDR1 and CDR2 (germline): PRHDT, FYEKMQ (reference sequence). The CDR3, as DNA: TGTGCCAGCAGCTTAGAGCGGGTGTACCCTTACGAGCAGTACTTC. Residues: CASSLERVYPYEQYF.

In this sample, this clone turned up a few times. The J gene is TRBJ1-1, the V gene TRBV12-5; 9 nucleotides agree with TRBD1. With 7 bases clipped from V and 4 bases from J, the junction kept 4 bases outside the gene matches. CDR1 is LGHNT, CDR2 FRNRAP, per germline. This CDR3 has 13 residues. Here the CDR3 reads CASVRTGATEAFF. CDR3 nucleotide sequence: TGTGCTAGTGTCCGGACAGGGGCCACTGAAGCTTTCTTT.

The chain is built from TRBV28 and TRBJ1-2; D uncertain. Germline CDR1 reads MDHEN; CDR2 reads SYDVKM. Trimming removed 5 bases from V and 4 bases from J, with 14 bases in between. This CDR3 is 14 amino acids long. CDR3 nucleotide sequence: TGTGCCAGCAGTCGGGAGCGGTTTGGCTATGGCTACACCTTC. It translates to CASSRERFGYGYTF.

This clone has only one observation. This sequence joins TRBV5-5 and TRBJ1-4, with a possible D match to TRBD1 (5 bases). CDR3 length equals 14 residues. Per germline, CDR1 SGHKS and CDR2 YYEKEE (reference sequence). V was shortened by 2 bases and J by 8 bases, with 13 bases between the two germline ends. CDR3 in amino acids: CASSFWVRDEKLFF. The CDR3 DNA reads as TGTGCCAGCAGCTTTTGGGTGCGGGACGAAAAACTGTTTTTT.

This clone was seen just once. J is TRBJ1-2 and V is TRBV5-4; TRBD1 agrees at 8 bases. Germline lookup yields CDR1 SGHNT and CDR2 YYREEE (reference sequence). CDR3 length: 15 amino acids. J gave up 7 bases and V 2 bases, and 10 bases lay outside the gene matches. CDR3 coding DNA: TGTGCCAGCAGCTTAAAGGGACAGGCGTCGAGTGGCTACACCTTC. Translation: CASSLKGQASSGYTF.

The V gene is TRBV10-1, the J gene TRBJ2-3; TRBD1 agrees at 9 bases. The CDR3 consists of 15 residues. V lost 6 bases, J lost 5 bases, and 9 bases stayed unmatched. CDR1 and CDR2 from the germline V gene are WNHNN and SYGVQD (reference sequence). CDR3 loop: CASSGQGKSRDTQYF. CDR3 sequence (DNA): TGCGCCAGCAGCGGACAGGGGAAATCTCGAGATACGCAGTATTTT.

The chain couples TRBV5-4 to TRBJ2-7; the D gene is possibly TRBD1 (6 bases). V lost 4 bases and J 2 bases, leaving 16 bases between the germline ends. The CDR3 is 15 residues long. Germline assignment: CDR1 SGHNT and CDR2 YYREEE (reference sequence). The CDR3 reads CASSMRVGTTYEQYF. The CDR3 DNA follows: TGTGCCAGCAGCATGAGGGTCGGGACAACCTACGAGCAGTACTTC.

Only one count was recorded for this clone. V gene TRBV11-1 combines with J gene TRBJ2-7, with D unclear. The V and J ends lost 5 bases and 0 bases respectively, with 14 bases between them. Germline V CDR1 and CDR2: SGHAT, FQDESV (reference sequence). There are 15 residues in the CDR3. For the CDR3, the DNA is TGTGCCAGCAGCACCCGCCGCGAAAGCTCCTACGAGCAGTACTTC. This codes for CASSTRRESSYEQYF. Full variable domain (outside the CDR3, taken from reference TRBV11-1 and TRBJ2-7): EAEVAQSPRYKITEKSQAVAFWCDPISGHATLYWYRQILGQGPELLVQFQDESVVDDSQLPKDRFSAERLKGVDSTLKIQPAELGDSAMYLCASSTRRESSYEQYFGPGTRLTVT.

The chain links TRBV4-1 to TRBJ1-3, with a possible D match to TRBD1 (5 bases). The CDR3 totals 14 residues. Germline loops: CDR1 MGHRA, CDR2 YSYEKL. V lost 4 bases, J lost 2 bases, and 9 bases lay in between. For the CDR3, the DNA is TGCGCCAGCAGCCCAATGACAGCTGGAAACACCATATATTTT. Amino acids: CASSPMTAGNTIYF.

The genes are TRBV2 and TRBJ2-7; 7 bases align to TRBD2. The CDR3 runs to 15 residues. Germline-derived CDR1 and CDR2 are SNHLY and FYNNEI. V lost 1 base and J lost 0; bases outside the gene matches: 3. The CDR3 loop is CASSEGLAVSYEQYF. The CDR3 DNA reads TGTGCCAGCAGTGAAGGGCTAGCGGTCTCCTACGAGCAGTACTTC. The entire variable domain, with the rest obtained from reference TRBV2 and TRBJ2-7, is as follows: EPEVTQTPSHQVTQMGQEVILRCVPISNHLYFYWYRQILGQKVEFLVSFYNNEISEKSEIFDDQFSVERPDGSNFTLKIRSTKLEDSAMYFCASSEGLAVSYEQYFGPGTRLTVT.

The chain has TRBV28 and TRBJ2-7; 8 nucleotides align to TRBD1. Germline trimming cut 6 bases from V and 11 bases from J; bases unmatched to any gene: 18. The CDR3 loop spans 15 amino acids. Per the germline V gene, CDR1 is MDHEN and CDR2 is SYDVKM. The CDR3 region is CASRPQTGEGTDKYF. The CDR3 DNA follows: TGTGCCAGCAGACCCCAGACAGGGGAAGGGACAGACAAGTACTTC.

The rearrangement joins TRBV7-2 to TRBJ1-5; TRBD1 matches 8 bases. V lost 2 bases to trimming and J lost 2 bases; unmatched junction nucleotides: 2. The length of the CDR3 is 15 residues. The germline V gene has CDR1 SGHTA and CDR2 FQGNSA. The CDR3 region is CASSLQGAGNQPQHF. The CDR3, as DNA: TGTGCCAGCAGCTTACAGGGGGCAGGCAATCAGCCCCAGCATTTT. Drawing the rest from reference TRBV7-2 and TRBJ1-5, the complete variable domain is GAGVSQSPSNKVTEKGKDVELRCDPISGHTALYWYRQSLGQGLEFLIYFQGNSAPDKSGLPSDRFSAERTGGSVSTLTIQRTQQEDSAVYLCASSLQGAGNQPQHFGDGTRLSIL.

The chain uses TRBV21-1 and TRBJ2-7; the DNA was not used to check the table's D call, TRBD1. TRBV21-1 is reported as a pseudogene. This CDR3 contains 14 residues. This chain's CDR3 is CASSIGQGDGEQYF. CDR3 in DNA: TGTGCCAGCAGCATTGGGCAGGGGGACGGCGAGCAGTACTTC.

The V call is TRBV19, the J call TRBJ1-5; no firm D call. CDR1 is LNHDA, CDR2 SQIVND, per germline (reference sequence). The CDR3 spans 15 residues. Between the trimmed V and J ends, which lost 2 bases and 2 bases, there was a span of 10 bases. CDR3 sequence (DNA): TGTGCCAGTAGTATAATACAAGCGGGCAATCAGCCCCAGCATTTT. The encoded protein is CASSIIQAGNQPQHF.